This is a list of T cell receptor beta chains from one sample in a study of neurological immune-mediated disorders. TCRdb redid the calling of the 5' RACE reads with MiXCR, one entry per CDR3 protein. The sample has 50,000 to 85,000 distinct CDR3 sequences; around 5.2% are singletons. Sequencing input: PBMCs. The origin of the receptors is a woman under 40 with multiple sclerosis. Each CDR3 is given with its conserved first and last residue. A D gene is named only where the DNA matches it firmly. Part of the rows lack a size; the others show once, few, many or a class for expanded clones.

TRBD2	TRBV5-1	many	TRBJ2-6	TGCGCCAGCAGCTTGCGGCCAGCGGGGACTGGGGCCAACGTCCTGACTTTC	CASSLRPAGTGANVLTF
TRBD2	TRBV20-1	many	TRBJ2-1	TGCAGTGCTAGTCTCCGGGGGGACTACAATGAGCAGTTCTTC	CSASLRGDYNEQFF
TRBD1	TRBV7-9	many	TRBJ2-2	TGTGCCAGCAGCGGACAGGGCATCGGGGAGCTGTTTTTT	CASSGQGIGELFF
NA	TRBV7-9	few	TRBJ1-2	TGTGCCAGCAGCTTGGGGACCTCCCTTACTGGCTACACCTTC	CASSLGTSLTGYTF
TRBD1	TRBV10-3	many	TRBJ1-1	TGTGCCATCAAGAGGGACAGTCAGTCGAACACTGAAGCTTTCTTT	CAIKRDSQSNTEAFF
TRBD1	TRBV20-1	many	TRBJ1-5	TGCAGTGCGAGACGAGGGGGCGAGAGCAATCAGCCCCAGAATTTT	CSARRGGESNQPQNF
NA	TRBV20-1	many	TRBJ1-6	TGCAGTGCTAGAGATCTCTACAGGGCCGGTTCACCCCTCCACTTT	CSARDLYRAGSPLHF
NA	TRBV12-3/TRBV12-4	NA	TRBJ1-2	TGTGCCAGCAGTCCGTCTAGGGGTCCCCTCTATGGCTACACCTTC	CASSPSRGPLYGYTF
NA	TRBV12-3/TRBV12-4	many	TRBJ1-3	TGTGCCAGCAGTTTAGCAATAGGTCTCACCATATATTTT	CASSLAIGLTIYF
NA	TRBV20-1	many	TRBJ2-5	TGCAGGCCCACGGGACGGACACAAGAGACCCAGTACTTC	CRPTGRTQETQYF
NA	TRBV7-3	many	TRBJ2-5	TGTGCCAGCAGCTTAACGAACGGCAGGGGAGAGACCCAGTACTTC	CASSLTNGRGETQYF
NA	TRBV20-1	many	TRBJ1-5	TGCAGTGCTAGAGGGGATCATAGCAATCAGCCCCAGCATTTT	CSARGDHSNQPQHF
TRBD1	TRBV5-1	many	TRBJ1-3	TGCGCCAGCAGCTCGGAGGGGGCGCAGGGAAACACCATATATTTT	CASSSEGAQGNTIYF
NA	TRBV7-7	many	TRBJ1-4	TGTGCTAGCAGCCGAGGGCCTAATGAAAAACTGTTTTTT	CASSRGPNEKLFF
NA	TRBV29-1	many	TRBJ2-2	TGCAGCGGACGGGAATCAAACACCGGGGAGCTGTTTTTT	CSGRESNTGELFF
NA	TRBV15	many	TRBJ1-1	TGTGCCACCAGCAGAGATCCAGACATTGTCGCTGAAGCTTTCTTT	CATSRDPDIVAEAFF
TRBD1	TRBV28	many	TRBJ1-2	TGTGCCAGCAGTTGGGGACAGGGGGATCCCGGCTATGGCTACACCTTC	CASSWGQGDPGYGYTF
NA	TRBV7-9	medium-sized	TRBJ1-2	TGTGCCAGCAGCTCCGGCAGCCTCTATGGCTACACCTTC	CASSSGSLYGYTF
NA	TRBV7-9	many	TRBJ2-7	TGTGCCAGCAGCCAAACGGACGGATGGAACGAGCAGTACTTC	CASSQTDGWNEQYF
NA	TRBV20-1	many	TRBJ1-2	TGCAGTGCTAGAGATACCCCTGGGGGAGGTTCTTTATATGGCTACACCTTC	CSARDTPGGGSLYGYTF
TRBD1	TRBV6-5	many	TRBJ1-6	TGTGCCAGCAGGGAACAGGGGAGCTATAATTCACCCCTCCACTTT	CASREQGSYNSPLHF
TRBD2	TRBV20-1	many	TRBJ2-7	TGCAGTGCTAGCGGGGGGGATACGTACGAGCAGTACTTC	CSASGGDTYEQYF
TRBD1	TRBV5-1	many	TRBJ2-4	TGCGCCAGCAGCTTGGAAGGCCAGGGGGCGCTTAGCATTCAGTACTTC	CASSLEGQGALSIQYF
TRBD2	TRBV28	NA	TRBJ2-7	TGTGCCAGCAGTATCGGACCTCCGGGGGGCGAGCAGTACTTC	CASSIGPPGGEQYF
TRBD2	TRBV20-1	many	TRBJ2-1	TGCAGTGCTAGTACGGGGGGAGGATTCAATGAGCAGTTCTTC	CSASTGGGFNEQFF
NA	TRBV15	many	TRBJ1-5	TGTGCCACCAGCATCGACGGACATAGCAATCAGCCCCAGCATTTT	CATSIDGHSNQPQHF
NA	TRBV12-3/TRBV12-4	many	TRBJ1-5	TGTGCCAGCAGCACAGGGAAGGATCAGCCCCAGCATTTT	CASSTGKDQPQHF
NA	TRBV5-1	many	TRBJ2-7	TGCGCCAGCAGCCCAGGGGGGCTCGAGCAGTACTTC	CASSPGGLEQYF
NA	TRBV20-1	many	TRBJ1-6	TGCAGTGCTAGAGATGGACGGGAAAATAATTCACCCCTCCACTTT	CSARDGRENNSPLHF
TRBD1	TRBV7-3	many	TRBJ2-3	TGTGCCAGCAGCTTGACAGGGGGCACAGATACGCAGTATTTT	CASSLTGGTDTQYF
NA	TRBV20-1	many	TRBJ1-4	TGCAGTGCTAGCCCGGACAGCATTAATGAAAAACTGTTTTTT	CSASPDSINEKLFF
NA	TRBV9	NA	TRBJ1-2	TGTGCCAGCAGCTCCCCCCCTGAAGGTGGCTACACCTTC	CASSSPPEGGYTF
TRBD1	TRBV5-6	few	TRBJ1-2	TGTGCCAGCAGCCCTACAGGGGTTCGGGCCACCTTC	CASSPTGVRATF
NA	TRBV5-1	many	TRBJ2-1	TGCGCCAGCAGCTTCGGGGAAGGCTCCTACAATGAGCAGTTCTTC	CASSFGEGSYNEQFF
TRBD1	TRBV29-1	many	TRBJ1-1	TGCAGCGCCCAAAACAGGGGAAACACTGAAGCTTTCTTT	CSAQNRGNTEAFF
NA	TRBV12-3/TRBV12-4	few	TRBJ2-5	TGTGCCAGCAGTCGGGACACGATGGAAGAGACCCAGTACTTC	CASSRDTMEETQYF
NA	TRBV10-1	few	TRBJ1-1	TGCGCCAGCAGTGAATCGAGGATCTCTGAAGCTTTCTTT	CASSESRISEAFF
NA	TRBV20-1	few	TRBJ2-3	TGCAGTGCTAGAGATCCCCGGGGGCGCACAGATACGCAGTATTTT	CSARDPRGRTDTQYF
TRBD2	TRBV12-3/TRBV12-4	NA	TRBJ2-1	TGTGCCAGCAGTTCGATCGGACTAGCCGGCGATGAGCAGTTCTTC	CASSSIGLAGDEQFF
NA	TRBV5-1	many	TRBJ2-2	TGCGCCAGCAGCTTGCAATCGGCCTACACCGGGGAGCTGTTTTTT	CASSLQSAYTGELFF
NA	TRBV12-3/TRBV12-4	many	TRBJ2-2	TGTGCCAGCAGACCCGACAGAAACACCGGGGAGCTGTTTTTT	CASRPDRNTGELFF
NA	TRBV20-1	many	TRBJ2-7	TGCAGTGTAGGACGCCGTTACGAGCAGTACTTC	CSVGRRYEQYF
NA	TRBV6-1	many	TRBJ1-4	TGTGCCAGCACCAGGACGCAAAATGAAAAACTGTTTTTT	CASTRTQNEKLFF
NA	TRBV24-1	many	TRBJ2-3	TGTGCCACCCAGCAGGGGAGTAGCACAGATACGCAGTATTTT	CATQQGSSTDTQYF
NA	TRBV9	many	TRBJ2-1	TGTGCCAGCATGGTCCCAGGGGCGGGTTCAATGGGGCAGTTCTTC	CASMVPGAGSMGQFF
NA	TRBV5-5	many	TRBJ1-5	TGTGCCAGCAGCCAGACATCCGATCAGCCCCAGAATTTT	CASSQTSDQPQNF
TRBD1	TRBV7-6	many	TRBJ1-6	TGTGCCAGCAGCCTGGGACAGGGGCAAATTGGGACCCTCCACTTT	CASSLGQGQIGTLHF
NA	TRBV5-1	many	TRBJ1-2	TGCGCCAGCAGCTCGCCGGGTGAATACACCTTC	CASSSPGEYTF
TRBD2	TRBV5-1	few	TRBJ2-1	TGCGCCAGCAGCTTGGGGACTAGCGGGGGGGTTAATGAGCAGTTCTTC	CASSLGTSGGVNEQFF
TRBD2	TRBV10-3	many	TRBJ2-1	TGTGCCACCCGGGGGACTAGGTCCTACAATGAGCAGTTCTTC	CATRGTRSYNEQFF
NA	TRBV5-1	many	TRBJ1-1	TGCGCCAGCAGCCTCCGGGGAGGACCCACTGAAGCTTTCTTT	CASSLRGGPTEAFF